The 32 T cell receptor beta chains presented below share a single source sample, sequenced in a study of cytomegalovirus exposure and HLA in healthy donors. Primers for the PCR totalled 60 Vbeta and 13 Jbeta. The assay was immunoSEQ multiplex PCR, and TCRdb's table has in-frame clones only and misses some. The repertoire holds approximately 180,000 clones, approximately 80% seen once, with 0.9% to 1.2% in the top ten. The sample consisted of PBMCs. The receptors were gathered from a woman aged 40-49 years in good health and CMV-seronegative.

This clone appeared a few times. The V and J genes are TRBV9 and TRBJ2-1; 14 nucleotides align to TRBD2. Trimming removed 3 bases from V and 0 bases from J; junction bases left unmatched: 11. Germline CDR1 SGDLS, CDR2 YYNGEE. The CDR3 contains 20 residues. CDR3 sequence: CASSAGLAGVRGASYNEQFF. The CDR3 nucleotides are TGTGCCAGCAGCGCGGGACTAGCGGGAGTTCGGGGGGCCTCCTACAATGAGCAGTTCTTC.

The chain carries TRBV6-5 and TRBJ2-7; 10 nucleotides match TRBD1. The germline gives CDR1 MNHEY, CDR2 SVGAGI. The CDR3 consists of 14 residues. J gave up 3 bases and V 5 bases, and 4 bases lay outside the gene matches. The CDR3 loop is CASSRQGAHYEQYF. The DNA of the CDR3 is TGTGCCAGCAGTCGACAGGGGGCCCACTACGAGCAGTACTTC.

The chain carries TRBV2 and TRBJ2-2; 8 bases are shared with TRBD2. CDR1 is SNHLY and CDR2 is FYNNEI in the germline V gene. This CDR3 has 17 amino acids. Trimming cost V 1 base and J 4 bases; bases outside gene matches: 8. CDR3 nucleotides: TGTGCCAGCAGTGAAGGCGCCGGGAGGGCGGGCACCGGGGAGCTGTTTTTT. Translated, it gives CASSEGAGRAGTGELFF.

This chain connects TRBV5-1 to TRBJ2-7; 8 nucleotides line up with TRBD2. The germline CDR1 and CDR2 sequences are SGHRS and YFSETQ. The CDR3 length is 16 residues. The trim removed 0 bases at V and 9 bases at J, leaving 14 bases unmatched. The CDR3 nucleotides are TGCGCCAGCAGCTTGGGCAATAGCGGGACCACTCCCGGGCAGTACTTC. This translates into CASSLGNSGTTPGQYF.

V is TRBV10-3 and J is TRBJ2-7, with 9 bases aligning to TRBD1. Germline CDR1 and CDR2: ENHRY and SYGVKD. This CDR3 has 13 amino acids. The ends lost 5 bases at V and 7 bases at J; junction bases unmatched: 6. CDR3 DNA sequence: TGTGCCATCAGTCTACAGGGGGCCGGGGAGCAGTACGTC. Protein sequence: CAISLQGAGEQYV.

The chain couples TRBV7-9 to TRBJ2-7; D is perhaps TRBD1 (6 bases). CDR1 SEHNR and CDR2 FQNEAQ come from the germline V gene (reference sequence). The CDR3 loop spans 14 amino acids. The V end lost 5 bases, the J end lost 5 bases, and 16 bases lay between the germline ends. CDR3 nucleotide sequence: TGTGCCAGCAGCCCCACCGCAGGGGCCCACGAGCAGTACGTC. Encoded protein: CASSPTAGAHEQYV.

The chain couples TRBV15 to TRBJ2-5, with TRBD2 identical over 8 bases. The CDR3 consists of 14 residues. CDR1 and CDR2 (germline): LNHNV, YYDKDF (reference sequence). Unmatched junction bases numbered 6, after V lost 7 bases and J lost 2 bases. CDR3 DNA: TGTGCCACCATGAGCGGGAGCTGGCAAGAGACCCAGTACTTC. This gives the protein CATMSGSWQETQYF.

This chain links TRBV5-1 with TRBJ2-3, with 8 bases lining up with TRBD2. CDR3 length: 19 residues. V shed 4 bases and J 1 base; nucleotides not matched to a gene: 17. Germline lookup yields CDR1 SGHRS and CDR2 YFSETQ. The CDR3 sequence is CASSASFSGRASGTDTQYF. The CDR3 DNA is TGCGCCAGCAGCGCCTCTTTCAGCGGGAGAGCCTCCGGCACAGATACGCAGTATTTT.

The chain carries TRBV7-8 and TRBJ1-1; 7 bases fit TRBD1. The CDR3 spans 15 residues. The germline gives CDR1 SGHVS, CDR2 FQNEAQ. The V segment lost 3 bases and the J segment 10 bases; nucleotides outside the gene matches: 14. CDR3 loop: CASSLGWTGIIGAFF. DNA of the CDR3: TGTGCCAGCAGCTTGGGTTGGACAGGAATCATAGGAGCTTTCTTT.

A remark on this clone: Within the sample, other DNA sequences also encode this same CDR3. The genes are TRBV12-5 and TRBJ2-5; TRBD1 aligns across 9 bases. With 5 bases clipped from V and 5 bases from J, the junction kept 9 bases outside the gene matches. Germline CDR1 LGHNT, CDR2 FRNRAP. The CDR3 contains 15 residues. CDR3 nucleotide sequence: TGTGCTAGTGGTCCGGGACAGGGCAGACAGGAGACCCAGTACTTC. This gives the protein CASGPGQGRQETQYF.

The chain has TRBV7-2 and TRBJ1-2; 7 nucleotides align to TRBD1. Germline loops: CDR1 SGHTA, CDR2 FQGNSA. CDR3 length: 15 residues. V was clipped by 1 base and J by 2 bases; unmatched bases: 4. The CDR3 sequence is CASSLVWDSNYGYTF. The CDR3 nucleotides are TGTGCCAGCAGCTTAGTATGGGACAGCAACTATGGCTACACCTTC.

Written as DNA, the CDR3 is TGTGCCAGCAGCTTAGCGGGAGTCAGGGAGACCCAGTACTTC. Amino acid sequence: CASSLAGVRETQYF. This chain joins TRBV7-9 and TRBJ2-5; possibly TRBD2 for D (5 bases). V lost 0 bases, J lost 5 bases, and 10 bases lay in between. The CDR3 is 14 amino acids. The germline V gene has CDR1 SEHNR and CDR2 FQNEAQ (reference sequence). The full variable domain, with the rest looked up from reference TRBV7-9 and TRBJ2-5, is DTGVSQNPRHKITKRGQNVTFRCDPISEHNRLYWYRQTLGQGPEFLTYFQNEAQLEKSRLLSDRFSAERPKGSFSTLEIQRTEQGDSAMYLCASSLAGVRETQYFGPGTRLLVL.

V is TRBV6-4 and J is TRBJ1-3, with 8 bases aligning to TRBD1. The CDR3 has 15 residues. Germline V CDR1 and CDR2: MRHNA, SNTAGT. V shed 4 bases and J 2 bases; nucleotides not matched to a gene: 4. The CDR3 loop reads CASSVDRAPGNTIYF. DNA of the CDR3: TGTGCCAGCAGTGTGGACAGGGCCCCTGGAAACACCATATATTTT.

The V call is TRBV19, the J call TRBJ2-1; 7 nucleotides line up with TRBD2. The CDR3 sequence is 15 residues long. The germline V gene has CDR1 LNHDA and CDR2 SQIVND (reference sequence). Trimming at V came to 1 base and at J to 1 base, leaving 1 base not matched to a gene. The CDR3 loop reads CASSIAGGSYNEQFF. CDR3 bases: TGTGCCAGTAGTATAGCGGGGGGTTCCTACAATGAGCAGTTCTTC.

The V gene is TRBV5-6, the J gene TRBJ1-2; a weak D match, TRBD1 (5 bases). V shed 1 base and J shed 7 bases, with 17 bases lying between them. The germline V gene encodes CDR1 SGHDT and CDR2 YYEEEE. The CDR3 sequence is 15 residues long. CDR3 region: CASSLRQGGRSGYTF. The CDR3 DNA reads TGTGCCAGCAGCTTGCGGCAGGGCGGTCGGTCTGGCTACACCTTC.

CDR3 loop: CASSPQGSGRASSYNEQFF. The CDR3 DNA sequence: TGTGCCAGCAGTCCCCAAGGGAGCGGGAGGGCCAGCTCCTACAATGAGCAGTTCTTC. The V and J genes are TRBV27 and TRBJ2-1; 10 bases agree with TRBD2. Germline V gene sequence: CDR1 MNHEY, CDR2 SMNVEV (reference sequence). V lost 5 bases to trimming and J lost 0 bases; unmatched junction nucleotides: 13. This CDR3 spans 19 amino acids.

Here the CDR3 DNA reads TGTGCCAGCAGCTTCAACAGGGCAATCGAAGAGACCCAGTACTTC. This codes for CASSFNRAIEETQYF. The chain uses TRBV7-7 and TRBJ2-5; possibly TRBD1 for D (6 bases). This CDR3 has 15 amino acids. CDR1 is SSHAT and CDR2 is FNYEAQ in the germline V gene (reference sequence). V was shortened by 3 bases and J by 3 bases, with 14 bases between the two germline ends.

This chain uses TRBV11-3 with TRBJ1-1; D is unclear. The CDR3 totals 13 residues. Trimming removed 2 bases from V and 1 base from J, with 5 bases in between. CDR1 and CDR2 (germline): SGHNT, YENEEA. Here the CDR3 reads CASSLSRNTEAFF. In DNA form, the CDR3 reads TGTGCCAGCAGCTTATCCCGGAACACTGAAGCTTTCTTT.

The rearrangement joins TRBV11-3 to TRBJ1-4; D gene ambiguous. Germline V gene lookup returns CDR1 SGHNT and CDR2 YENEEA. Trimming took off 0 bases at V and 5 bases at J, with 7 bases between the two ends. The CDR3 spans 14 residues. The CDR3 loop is CASSLERQNEKLFF. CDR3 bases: TGTGCCAGCAGCTTAGAGCGGCAGAATGAAAAACTGTTTTTT. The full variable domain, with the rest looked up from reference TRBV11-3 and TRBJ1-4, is EAGVVQSPRYKIIEKKQPVAFWCNPISGHNTLYWYLQNLGQGPELLIRYENEEAVDDSQLPKDRFSAERLKGVDSTLKIQPAELGDSAVYLCASSLERQNEKLFFGSGTQLSVL.

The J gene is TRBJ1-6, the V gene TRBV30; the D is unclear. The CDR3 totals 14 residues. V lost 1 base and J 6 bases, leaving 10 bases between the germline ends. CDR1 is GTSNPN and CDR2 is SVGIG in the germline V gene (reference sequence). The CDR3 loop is CAWSAVVINSPLHF. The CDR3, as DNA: TGTGCCTGGAGTGCCGTTGTAATTAATTCACCCCTCCACTTT. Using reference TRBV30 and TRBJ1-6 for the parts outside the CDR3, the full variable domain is SQTIHQWPATLVQPVGSPLSLECTVEGTSNPNLYWYRQAAGRGLQLLFYSVGIGQISSEVPQNLSASRPQDRQFILSSKKLLLSDSGFYLCAWSAVVINSPLHFGNGTRLTVT.

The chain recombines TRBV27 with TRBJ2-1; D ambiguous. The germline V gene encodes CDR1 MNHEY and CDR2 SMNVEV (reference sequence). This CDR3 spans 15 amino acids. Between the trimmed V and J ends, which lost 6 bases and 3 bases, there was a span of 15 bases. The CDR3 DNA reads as TGTGCCAGCAGCACAGACGCACAACTCTACAATGAGCAGTTCTTC. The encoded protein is CASSTDAQLYNEQFF.

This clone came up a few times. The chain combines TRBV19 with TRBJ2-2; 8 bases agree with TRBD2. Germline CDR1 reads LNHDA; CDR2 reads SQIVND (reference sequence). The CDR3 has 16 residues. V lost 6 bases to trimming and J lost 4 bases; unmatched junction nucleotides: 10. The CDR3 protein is CASRWGGTRGTGELFF. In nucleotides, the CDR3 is TGTGCCAGTAGATGGGGGGGGACTAGGGGCACCGGGGAGCTGTTTTTT. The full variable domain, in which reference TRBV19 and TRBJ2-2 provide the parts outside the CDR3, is DGGITQSPKYLFRKEGQNVTLSCEQNLNHDAMYWYRQDPGQGLRLIYYSQIVNDFQKGDIAEGYSVSREKKESFPLTVTSAQKNPTAFYLCASRWGGTRGTGELFFGEGSRLTVL.

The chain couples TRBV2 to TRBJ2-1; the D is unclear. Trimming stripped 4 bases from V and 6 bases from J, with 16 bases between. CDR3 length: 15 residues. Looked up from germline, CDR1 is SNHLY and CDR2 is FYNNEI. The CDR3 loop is CASSGPGVQSNEQFF. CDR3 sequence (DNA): TGTGCCAGCAGTGGGCCCGGAGTCCAGTCCAATGAGCAGTTCTTC.

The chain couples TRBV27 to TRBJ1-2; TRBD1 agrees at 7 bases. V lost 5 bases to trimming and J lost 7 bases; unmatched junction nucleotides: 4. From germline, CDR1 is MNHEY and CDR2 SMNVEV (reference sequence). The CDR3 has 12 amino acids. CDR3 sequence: CASSIDRVGYTF. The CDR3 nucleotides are TGTGCCAGCAGTATAGACAGGGTTGGCTACACCTTC.

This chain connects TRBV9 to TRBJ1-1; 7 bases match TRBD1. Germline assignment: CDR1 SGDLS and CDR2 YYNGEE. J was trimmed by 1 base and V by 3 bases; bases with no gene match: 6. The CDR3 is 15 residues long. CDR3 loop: CASSAPGTANTEAFF. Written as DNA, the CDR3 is TGTGCCAGCAGCGCACCCGGGACAGCGAACACTGAAGCTTTCTTT.

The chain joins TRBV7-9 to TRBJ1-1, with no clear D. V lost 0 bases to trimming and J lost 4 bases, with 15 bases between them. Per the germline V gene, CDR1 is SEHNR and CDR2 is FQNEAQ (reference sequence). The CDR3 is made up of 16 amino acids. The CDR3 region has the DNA TGTGCCAGCAGCTTAGCGGATAGTGAGGGAGGCACTGAAGCTTTCTTT. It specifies CASSLADSEGGTEAFF.

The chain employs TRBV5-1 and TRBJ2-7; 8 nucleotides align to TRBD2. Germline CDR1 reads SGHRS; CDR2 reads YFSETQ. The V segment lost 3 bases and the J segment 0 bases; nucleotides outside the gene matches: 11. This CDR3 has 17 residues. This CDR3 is CASSSEPSGPSSYEQYF. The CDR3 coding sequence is TGCGCCAGCAGCTCAGAACCTAGCGGGCCAAGCTCCTACGAGCAGTACTTC.

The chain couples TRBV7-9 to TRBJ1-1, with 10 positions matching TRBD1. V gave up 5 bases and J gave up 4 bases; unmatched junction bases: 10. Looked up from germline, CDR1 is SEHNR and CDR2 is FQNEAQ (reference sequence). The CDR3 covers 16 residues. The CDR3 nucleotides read TGTGCCAGCAGCCCGGGACAGGGGTGGAAGGGCACTGAAGCTTTCTTT. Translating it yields CASSPGQGWKGTEAFF.

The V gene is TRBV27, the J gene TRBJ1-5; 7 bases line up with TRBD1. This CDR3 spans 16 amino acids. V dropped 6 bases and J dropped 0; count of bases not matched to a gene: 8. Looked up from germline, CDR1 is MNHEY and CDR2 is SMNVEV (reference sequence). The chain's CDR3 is CASSPGQPYSNQPQHF. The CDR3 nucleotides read TGTGCCAGCAGCCCGGGACAGCCGTATAGCAATCAGCCCCAGCATTTT.

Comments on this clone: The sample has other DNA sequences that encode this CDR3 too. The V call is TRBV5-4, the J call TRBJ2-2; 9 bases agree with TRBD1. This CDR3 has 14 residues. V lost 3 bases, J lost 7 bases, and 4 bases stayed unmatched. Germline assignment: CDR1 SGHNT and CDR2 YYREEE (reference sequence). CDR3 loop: CASSSGQGGGELFF. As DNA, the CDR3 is TGTGCCAGCAGCTCGGGACAGGGCGGCGGGGAGCTGTTTTTT.

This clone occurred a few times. CDR3 protein: CATSPDRDQGEQFF. In nucleotides, the CDR3 is TGTGCCACCAGCCCGGACAGGGATCAGGGTGAGCAGTTCTTC. The chain couples TRBV15 to TRBJ2-1, with 8 positions matching TRBD1. V was clipped by 5 bases and J by 9 bases; unmatched bases: 9. Germline V gene data show CDR1 as LNHNV and CDR2 as YYDKDF (reference sequence). This CDR3 contains 14 residues.

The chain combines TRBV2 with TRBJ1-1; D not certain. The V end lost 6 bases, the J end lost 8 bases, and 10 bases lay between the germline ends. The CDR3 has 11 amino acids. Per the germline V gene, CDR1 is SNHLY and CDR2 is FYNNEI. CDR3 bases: TGTGCCAGCAGCTATAAACTAGAAGCTTTCTTT. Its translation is CASSYKLEAFF.